This is a list of T cell receptor beta chains from one sample in a study of shared clonotypes between healthy human individuals. Some clones are missing from TCRdb's copy, which holds only in-frame ones; the method was immunoSEQ multiplex PCR. The sample carries under 350,000 clones, over 75% recorded once. The sequencing sample was made of memory CD8+ T cells sorted from blood. The receptors come from a man aged 18 to 30 in good health. Each CDR3 is given with its conserved first and last residue. Each record gives: V gene, J gene, D gene, clone size, CDR3 length, CDR3 protein, CDR3 DNA. A D gene is named only where the DNA matches it firmly. Clone sizes are given selectively: once, few, many, or a class where the clone is expanded.

>TRBV4-1|TRBJ2-3|TRBD2|-|17
CASSQDLRGVRTDTQYF
TGCGCCAGCAGCCAAGACCTTCGGGGGGTTCGCACAGATACGCAGTATTTT
>TRBV7-9|TRBJ2-1|TRBD2|-|16
CASSLGGTSATNEQFF
TGTGCCAGCAGCTTAGGAGGGACTAGCGCGACCAATGAGCAGTTCTTC
>TRBV7-8|TRBJ2-3|-|-|18
CASSLAGEITFPTDTQYF
TGTGCCAGCAGCTTAGCGGGGGAGATAACTTTTCCCACAGATACGCAGTATTTT
>TRBV2|TRBJ2-2|TRBD1|-|15
CASAGTGLNTGELFF
TGTGCCAGCGCCGGGACAGGGCTTAACACCGGGGAGCTGTTTTTT
>TRBV9|TRBJ2-1|-|-|13
CASSVGTTLEQFF
TGTGCCAGCAGCGTAGGGACAACCCTCGAGCAGTTCTTC
>TRBV6-5|TRBJ1-3|-|-|14
CASSSPSSGNTIYF
TGTGCCAGCAGTTCCCCCAGCTCTGGAAACACCATATATTTT
>TRBV5-1|TRBJ2-2|TRBD2|-|18
CASSSGTSGRAGTGELFF
TGCGCCAGCAGCTCCGGGACTAGCGGGAGGGCCGGTACCGGGGAGCTGTTTTTT
>TRBV10-3|TRBJ1-2|-|-|14
CATIPGTENYGYTF
TGTGCCACTATACCAGGGACGGAAAACTATGGCTACACCTTC
>TRBV2|TRBJ2-4|-|-|16
CASSEAQDWAKNIQYF
TGTGCCAGCAGTGAAGCTCAGGATTGGGCCAAAAACATTCAGTACTTC
>TRBV5-6|TRBJ2-7|-|-|14
CASSWGDSSYEQYF
TGTGCCAGCAGCTGGGGGGACTCTTCCTACGAGCAGTACTTC
>TRBV7-9|TRBJ1-1|-|-|13
CASSAWSGTEAFF
TGTGCCAGCAGCGCCTGGTCTGGCACTGAAGCTTTCTTT
>TRBV28|TRBJ1-2|TRBD1|-|14
CASSSPGTGFGYTF
TGTGCCAGCAGTTCCCCCGGGACAGGGTTCGGCTACACCTTC
>TRBV4-3|TRBJ1-4|TRBD1|-|15
CASSTRQGINEKLFF
TGCGCCAGCAGTACCCGACAGGGAATTAATGAAAAACTGTTTTTT
>TRBV7-9|TRBJ2-5|-|-|15
CASSSPPGVSETQYF
TGTGCCAGCAGCTCCCCCCCAGGGGTCTCAGAGACCCAGTACTTC
>TRBV27|TRBJ2-5|TRBD2|-|12
CASSGEGETQYF
TGTGCCAGCAGTGGGGAGGGGGAGACCCAGTACTTC
>TRBV14|TRBJ1-6|-|-|16
CASSQERTGRNSPLHF
TGTGCCAGCAGCCAAGAAAGGACGGGGAGGAATTCACCCCTCCACTTT
>TRBV6-1|TRBJ2-7|-|-|16
CASSAKPGWSSYEQYF
TGTGCCAGCAGTGCCAAGCCGGGGTGGAGCTCCTACGAGCAGTACTTC
>TRBV7-9|TRBJ2-5|-|-|16
CASSLAPRLLQETQYF
TGTGCCAGCAGCTTAGCTCCCAGACTACTACAAGAGACCCAGTACTTC
>TRBV30|TRBJ2-1|-|-|12
CAWSVHYDEQFF
TGTGCCTGGAGTGTACACTACGATGAGCAGTTCTTC
>TRBV27|TRBJ1-2|-|-|13
CASSLKGNYGYTF
TGTGCCAGCAGTTTAAAGGGAAACTATGGCTACACCTTC
>TRBV6-1|TRBJ1-1|-|once|14
CAIETRGANTEAFF
TGTGCCATAGAGACGAGGGGAGCGAACACTGAAGCTTTCTTT
>TRBV10-3|TRBJ2-7|-|once|14
CAISDQRNVAEQYF
TGTGCCATCAGTGATCAGCGGAACGTGGCCGAGCAGTACTTC
>TRBV15|TRBJ1-1|-|-|13
CATTGTGNTEAFF
TGTGCCACCACCGGGACGGGGAACACTGAAGCTTTCTTT
>TRBV2|TRBJ1-5|-|-|13
CASSEGFNQPQHF
TGTGCCAGCAGTGAAGGGTTCAATCAGCCCCAGCATTTT
>TRBV9|TRBJ2-7|TRBD2|few|14
CASSLSGRLDEQYF
TGTGCCAGCAGTCTTAGCGGGAGACTGGATGAGCAGTACTTC
>TRBV4-1|TRBJ2-3|TRBD2|-|17
CASSQGPGLAVGDTQYF
TGCGCCAGCAGCCAAGGGCCGGGACTAGCAGTAGGGGATACGCAGTATTTT
>TRBV6-5|TRBJ1-2|-|-|15
CASSYVKGANYGYTF
TGTGCCAGCAGTTACGTGAAAGGCGCTAACTATGGCTACACCTTC
>TRBV7-2|TRBJ2-2|TRBD2|-|17
CASSLDWTSGRAGELFF
TGTGCCAGCAGCTTAGATTGGACTAGCGGGAGGGCCGGGGAGCTGTTTTTT
>TRBV4-1|TRBJ2-7|TRBD2|-|15
CASSQEAGGPIEQYF
TGCGCCAGCAGCCAAGAGGCGGGAGGGCCGATAGAGCAGTACTTC
>TRBV18|TRBJ2-1|-|-|16
CASSPFGLVGNNEQFF
TGTGCCAGCTCACCATTCGGTCTAGTGGGGAACAATGAGCAGTTCTTC
>TRBV5-6|TRBJ2-7|TRBD2|-|17
CASSAHSLAGGPYEQYF
TGTGCCAGCAGCGCTCACTCACTAGCGGGAGGGCCCTACGAGCAGTACTTC
>TRBV7-6|TRBJ1-1|-|-|13
CASSSAEGTEAFF
TGTGCCAGCAGCTCGGCGGAGGGCACTGAAGCTTTCTTT
>TRBV18|TRBJ1-5|TRBD1|-|15
CASSTGTGENQPQHF
TGTGCCAGCTCAACCGGGACAGGGGAAAATCAGCCCCAGCATTTT
>TRBV4-1|TRBJ2-7|TRBD2|once|14
CASSQAAAGYEQYF
TGCGCCAGCAGCCAAGCCGCAGCGGGGTACGAGCAGTACTTC
>TRBV9|TRBJ1-2|-|-|15
CASSVGGAPLYGYTF
TGTGCCAGCAGCGTAGGGGGCGCCCCCCTTTATGGCTACACCTTC
>TRBV27|TRBJ2-1|-|-|16
CASSLSPESSYNEQFF
TGTGCCAGCAGTTTATCCCCGGAGAGCTCCTACAATGAGCAGTTCTTC
>TRBV28|TRBJ2-1|TRBD1|-|18
CASSYPTTGTGSYNEQFF
TGTGCCAGCAGCTACCCTACCACCGGGACAGGGTCATACAATGAGCAGTTCTTC
>TRBV7-9|TRBJ2-2|TRBD1|-|15
CASSLGQLTTGELFF
TGTGCCAGCAGCTTGGGACAGCTTACCACCGGGGAGCTGTTTTTT
>TRBV5-8|TRBJ1-1|-|-|14
CASSSGAWATEAFF
TGTGCCAGCAGCTCCGGGGCCTGGGCGACTGAAGCTTTCTTT
>TRBV10-1|TRBJ2-3|TRBD2|-|13
CASSERGGGTQYF
TGCGCCAGCAGTGAGCGTGGGGGGGGTACGCAGTATTTT